These 21 T cell receptor beta chains were all obtained from the same sample, sequenced in a study of blood T cell repertoires in COVID-19. TCRdb's copy holds only in-frame clones and misses some; the assay was immunoSEQ multiplex PCR. Of tens of thousands of clones listed, around 89% were seen once; the top ten hold 10% to 15%. Sequenced input: peripheral blood. Source of these receptors: an older man with active or convalescent COVID-19.

As DNA, the CDR3 is TGTGCCAGTAGTATACGGGGGGGAAACTACGAGCAGTACTTC. The encoded protein is CASSIRGGNYEQYF. The chain carries TRBV19 and TRBJ2-7; 8 bases map to TRBD2. V trimming: 2 bases; J trimming: 3 bases; junction bases outside the gene matches: 3. The length of the CDR3 is 14 residues. CDR1 is LNHDA and CDR2 is SQIVND in the germline V gene (reference sequence).

J is TRBJ1-1 and V is TRBV18; TRBD1 is a possible D gene (6 bases). Germline V CDR1 and CDR2: KGHSH, LQKENI. Trimming took 6 bases from V and 2 from J, leaving 13 bases between them. The CDR3 is 14 residues long. CDR3 region: CASSRTAKNTEAFF. Written as DNA, the CDR3 is TGTGCCAGCTCTAGGACAGCAAAAAACACTGAAGCTTTCTTT.

J is TRBJ2-1 and V is TRBV7-9; 10 nucleotides align to TRBD2. The CDR3 runs 15 residues. V gave up 5 bases and J gave up 5 bases; unmatched junction bases: 6. In germline, CDR1 is SEHNR, CDR2 FQNEAQ (reference sequence). The CDR3 region is CASSASSGGDNEQFF. CDR3 nucleotide sequence: TGTGCCAGCAGCGCATCTAGCGGGGGTGACAATGAGCAGTTCTTC.

This clone is a singleton in its sample. The chain joins TRBV5-1 to TRBJ1-5; a weak D match, TRBD1 (5 bases). Trimming pared 2 bases from V and 1 base from J, leaving 7 bases between. This CDR3 spans 14 amino acids. Germline lookup yields CDR1 SGHRS and CDR2 YFSETQ. CDR3 protein: CASSFGGSNQPQHF. The CDR3 coding sequence is TGCGCCAGCAGCTTTGGGGGGAGCAATCAGCCCCAGCATTTT.

Comments on this clone: At one end the junction does not follow the germline gene, possibly because of a read error. The chain carries TRBV5-1 and TRBJ1-4; 8 bases match TRBD1. CDR1 is SGHRS, CDR2 YFSETQ, per germline. This CDR3 has 15 amino acids. CDR3 DNA: TGCGCCAGCAGGTTGGGGGACAGGATAAATGAAAAACTGTTTTTT. It is translated as CASRLGDRINEKLFF.

V usage is TRBV6-5 and J usage is TRBJ1-2; maybe TRBD1 (6 bases). CDR1 is MNHEY, CDR2 SVGAGI, per germline. The V and J ends lost 5 bases and 8 bases respectively, with 12 bases between them. The CDR3 length is 12 residues. The CDR3 sequence is CASSPGQQGYTF. As DNA, the CDR3 is TGTGCCAGCAGTCCCGGACAGCAGGGCTACACCTTC.

This chain links TRBV30 with TRBJ1-4, with D perhaps TRBD1 (5 bases). The ends were cut back, 2 bases at V and 5 bases at J, with 15 bases in the middle. There are 15 residues in the CDR3. Per the germline V gene, CDR1 is GTSNPN and CDR2 is SVGIG (reference sequence). CDR3 in DNA: TGTGCCTGGAGTTTTCGGGGGATCCCGAATGAAAAACTGTTTTTT. Translation: CAWSFRGIPNEKLFF.

The DNA for the CDR3 is TGTGCCAGCAGTACAAAAACGGGGGCTGGGGCCAACGTCCTGACTTTC. Translation gives CASSTKTGAGANVLTF. The chain couples TRBV27 to TRBJ2-6, with D maybe TRBD2 (6 bases). The V gene lost 5 bases and the J gene lost 2 bases, with 13 bases spanning the gap. This CDR3 is built from 16 residues. CDR1 and CDR2 (germline): MNHEY, SMNVEV (reference sequence).

This chain uses TRBV28 with TRBJ1-1; the D gene is possibly TRBD1 (5 bases). There are 16 residues in the CDR3. The V end was cut by 6 bases, the J end by 3 bases, with 20 bases between. Germline values: CDR1 MDHEN, CDR2 SYDVKM. This CDR3 is CASRVPPGRGYTEAFF. CDR3 nucleotide sequence: TGTGCCAGCAGAGTTCCCCCCGGGAGGGGCTACACTGAAGCTTTCTTT.

The CDR3 region has the DNA TGTGCCAGCACCAATCCCGGGGGGGTGACAGCTTTCTTT. It is translated as CASTNPGGVTAFF. The chain links TRBV6-5 to TRBJ1-1; D may be TRBD1 (5 bases). V shed 7 bases and J shed 10 bases, with 19 bases lying between them. The CDR3 loop spans 13 amino acids. Germline V gives CDR1 MNHEY, CDR2 SVGAGI.

V and J are TRBV6-5 and TRBJ1-1; tentative D call: TRBD1 (6 bases). Germline lookup yields CDR1 MNHEY and CDR2 SVGAGI. The CDR3 length is 13 residues. The V end lost 6 bases, the J end lost 4 bases, and 12 bases lay between the germline ends. CDR3 DNA sequence: TGTGCCAGCAGGATCGGACAGAGCACTGAAGCTTTCTTT. This codes for CASRIGQSTEAFF.

The chain has TRBV24-1 and TRBJ1-2, with no clear D. Per germline, CDR1 KGHDR and CDR2 SFDVKD. The CDR3 totals 14 residues. Trimming shortened V by 3 bases and J by 5 bases, and 12 bases separated the two germline ends. The CDR3 region is CATSDREGVYGYTF. CDR3 nucleotides: TGTGCCACCAGTGATCGGGAAGGAGTTTATGGCTACACCTTC.

V and J are TRBV7-3 and TRBJ1-1; no clear D. The CDR3 sequence is 15 residues long. The V end lost 1 base, the J end lost 1 base, and 10 bases lay between the germline ends. The germline V gene has CDR1 SGHTA and CDR2 FQGTGA. This chain's CDR3 is CASSLIRERNTEAFF. CDR3 DNA: TGTGCCAGCAGCTTAATACGGGAGAGGAACACTGAAGCTTTCTTT. Filled out from reference TRBV7-3 and TRBJ1-1, the complete variable domain reads GAGVSQTPSNKVTEKGKYVELRCDPISGHTALYWYRQSLGQGPEFLIYFQGTGAADDSGLPNDRFFAVRPEGSVSTLKIQRTERGDSAVYLCASSLIRERNTEAFFGQGTRLTVV.

The chain has TRBV9 and TRBJ1-2; D gene uncertain. The CDR3 is made up of 17 amino acids. The germline CDR1 and CDR2 sequences are SGDLS and YYNGEE. The germline V and J ends were trimmed by 4 bases and 0 bases, with 19 bases remaining between them. CDR3 sequence (DNA): TGTGCCAGCAGCCCCCGGGAGGTTTTGACCTCTAACTATGGCTACACCTTC. Residues: CASSPREVLTSNYGYTF.

This clone was counted a single time. The chain has TRBV3-1 (or the pseudogene TRBV3-2) and TRBJ1-3, with no clear D. This CDR3 has 14 amino acids. Trimming took off 1 base at V and 0 bases at J, with 4 bases between the two ends. Germline V lookup: CDR1 LGHDT, CDR2 YNNKEL (reference sequence). Written as DNA, the CDR3 is TGTGCCAGCAGCCAAGGACACTCTGGAAACACCATATATTTT. Amino acid sequence: CASSQGHSGNTIYF.

The J gene is TRBJ1-1, the V gene TRBV5-1, with 7 bases identical to TRBD1. Germline loops: CDR1 SGHRS, CDR2 YFSETQ. The CDR3 totals 15 residues. J was trimmed by 4 bases and V by 4 bases; bases with no gene match: 10. The CDR3: CASSDPGSGGTEAFF. Here the CDR3 DNA reads TGCGCCAGCAGCGACCCAGGATCAGGGGGCACTGAAGCTTTCTTT.

This clone was counted once. The chain uses TRBV5-1 and TRBJ2-1; D may be TRBD1 (6 bases). CDR3 length: 14 residues. V was pared by 5 bases and J by 7 bases, with 16 bases between. Germline V gene lookup returns CDR1 SGHRS and CDR2 YFSETQ. The CDR3 bases are TGCGCCAGCAGACAGGACAGCCTACTTAATGAGCAGTTCTTC. Its protein product is CASRQDSLLNEQFF.

V gene TRBV11-2 combines with J gene TRBJ2-3, with D possibly matching TRBD1 (6 bases). Trimming left V 5 bases short and J 2 bases short, with 14 bases between. Germline CDR1 reads SGHAT; CDR2 reads FQNNGV. CDR3 size: 15 residues. The CDR3 nucleotides read TGTGCCAGCAGCCCAGGGGCCTCTAACACAGATACGCAGTATTTT. Protein sequence: CASSPGASNTDTQYF. Based on the CDR3 plus reference TRBV11-2 and TRBJ2-3, the full variable domain is EAGVAQSPRYKIIEKRQSVAFWCNPISGHATLYWYQQILGQGPKLLIQFQNNGVVDDSQLPKDRFSAERLKGVDSTLKIQPAKLEDSAVYLCASSPGASNTDTQYFGPGTRLTVL.

This chain connects TRBV19 to TRBJ1-2; 7 bases match TRBD1. The trim removed 5 bases at V and 5 bases at J, leaving 11 bases unmatched. Looked up from germline, CDR1 is LNHDA and CDR2 is SQIVND (reference sequence). The CDR3 contains 15 residues. CDR3 sequence: CASSVRAGGLYGYTF. CDR3 coding DNA: TGTGCCAGTAGTGTTAGGGCAGGGGGTTTGTATGGCTACACCTTC.

V usage is TRBV7-2 and J usage is TRBJ1-2; TRBD1 matches 7 bases. The germline V gene encodes CDR1 SGHTA and CDR2 FQGNSA. The junction had 11 bases not matched to a gene; V was cut back by 5 bases and J by 8 bases. CDR3 length: 14 residues. CDR3 in amino acids: CASSPQGLGGGYTF. In DNA form, the CDR3 reads TGTGCCAGCAGCCCACAGGGGTTGGGTGGGGGCTACACCTTC.

The J gene is TRBJ1-4, the V gene TRBV10-3, with TRBD1 as a possible D gene (6 bases). V was shortened by 4 bases and J by 4 bases, with 13 bases between the two germline ends. This CDR3 has 15 residues. The germline V gene has CDR1 ENHRY and CDR2 SYGVKD. The CDR3 is CAISVTDSLNEKLFF. CDR3 nucleotide sequence: TGTGCCATCAGTGTAACGGACAGCCTTAATGAAAAACTGTTTTTT.